Below, 8 T cell receptor beta chains from the same sample are listed, as sequenced in a study of shared clonotypes between healthy human individuals. Method: immunoSEQ multiplex PCR; TCRdb's copy keeps in-frame clones and lacks some. The sample yields roughly 1,100,000 clones, roughly 80% seen once. Sequencing used memory CD4+ T cells sorted from blood. Subset denoted: CD45RA-negative fraction. All receptors come from a man aged 18 to 29 in good health.

The chain employs TRBV6-5 and TRBJ2-7; D is perhaps TRBD1 or TRBD2 (5 bases each). This CDR3 has 14 amino acids. V shed 2 bases and J shed 2 bases, with 10 bases lying between them. From germline, CDR1 is MNHEY and CDR2 SVGAGI. The CDR3 region is CASSYGVGAYEQYF. The CDR3 nucleotides are TGTGCCAGCAGTTACGGGGTGGGGGCCTACGAGCAGTACTTC.

This chain joins TRBV30 and TRBJ1-6; maybe TRBD1 (6 bases). Trimming removed 5 bases from V and 0 bases from J, with 8 bases in between. The CDR3 loop spans 14 amino acids. Germline CDR1 GTSNPN, CDR2 SVGIG (reference sequence). CDR3 DNA sequence: TGTGCCTGGGGACAGAGCTCCTATAATTCACCCCTCCACTTT. The encoded protein is CAWGQSSYNSPLHF.

The gene calls are TRBV4-2 and TRBJ2-5; D may be TRBD2 (6 bases). Trimming took off 5 bases at V and 0 bases at J, with 10 bases between the two ends. CDR1 and CDR2 from the germline V gene are LGHNA and YNFKEQ. The CDR3 is made up of 14 amino acids. The chain's CDR3 is CASSAGLHQETQYF. The DNA for the CDR3 is TGTGCCAGCAGCGCGGGACTTCACCAAGAGACCCAGTACTTC.

The chain recombines TRBV30 with TRBJ2-7, with D possibly matching TRBD2 (6 bases). Germline lookup yields CDR1 GTSNPN and CDR2 SVGIG (reference sequence). The V and J ends lost 3 bases and 5 bases respectively, with 11 bases between them. The CDR3 has 12 amino acids. CDR3 nucleotide sequence: TGTGCCTGGAGCAGGAGGGCAAACGAGCAGTACTTC. It specifies CAWSRRANEQYF.

At least ten counts were recorded for this clone. Other nucleotide sequences in the sample specify the same CDR3. The CDR3 loop is CASSDPGLNEKLFF. CDR3 coding DNA: TGTGCCAGCAGTGACCCGGGTTTAAACGAAAAACTGTTTTTT. This chain uses TRBV25-1 with TRBJ1-4; D is ambiguous. The CDR3 totals 14 residues. Looked up from germline, CDR1 is MGHDK and CDR2 is SYGVNS. V was clipped by 3 bases and J by 8 bases, with 13 bases between them.

A single count supports this clone. The chain employs TRBV30 and TRBJ1-3; TRBD1 agrees at 7 bases. Germline CDR1 reads GTSNPN; CDR2 reads SVGIG (reference sequence). V shed 7 bases, J shed 1 base, and the junction held 4 bases outside the gene matches. The CDR3 spans 13 residues. Here the CDR3 reads CASDRPSGNTIYF. As DNA, the CDR3 is TGTGCCTCGGACAGGCCTTCTGGAAACACCATATATTTT.

This sequence joins TRBV6-1 and TRBJ2-1; D remains unclear. The V gene lost 2 bases and the J gene lost 0 bases, with 8 bases spanning the gap. CDR1 and CDR2 (germline): MNHNS, SASEGT. The CDR3 consists of 15 residues. CDR3 amino acids: CASSESESSYNEQFF. The CDR3 DNA reads TGTGCCAGCAGTGAATCCGAGAGCTCCTACAATGAGCAGTTCTTC.

This clone was seen only a few times. The chain combines TRBV19 with TRBJ1-1; D gene ambiguous. Per the germline V gene, CDR1 is LNHDA and CDR2 is SQIVND (reference sequence). The CDR3 is made up of 13 amino acids. The V and J ends lost 4 bases and 8 bases respectively, with 14 bases between them. The CDR3 loop is CASSTPTAREAFF. The CDR3 region has the DNA TGTGCCAGTAGTACCCCTACCGCCAGAGAAGCTTTCTTT.